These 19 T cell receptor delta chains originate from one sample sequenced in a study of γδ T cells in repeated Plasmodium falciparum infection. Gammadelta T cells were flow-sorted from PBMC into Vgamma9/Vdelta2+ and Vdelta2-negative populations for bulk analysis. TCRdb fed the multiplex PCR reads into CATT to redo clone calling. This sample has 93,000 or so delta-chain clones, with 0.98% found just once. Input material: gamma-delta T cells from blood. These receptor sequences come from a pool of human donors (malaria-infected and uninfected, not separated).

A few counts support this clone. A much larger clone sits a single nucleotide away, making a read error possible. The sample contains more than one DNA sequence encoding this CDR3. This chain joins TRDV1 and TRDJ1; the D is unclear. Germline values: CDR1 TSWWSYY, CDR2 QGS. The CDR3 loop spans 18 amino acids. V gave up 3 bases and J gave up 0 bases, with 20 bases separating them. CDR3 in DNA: TGTGCTCTTGGGGAGCTCTCCGGGAATAAACTGAACACCGATAAACTCATCTTT. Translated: CALGELSGNKLNTDKLIF.

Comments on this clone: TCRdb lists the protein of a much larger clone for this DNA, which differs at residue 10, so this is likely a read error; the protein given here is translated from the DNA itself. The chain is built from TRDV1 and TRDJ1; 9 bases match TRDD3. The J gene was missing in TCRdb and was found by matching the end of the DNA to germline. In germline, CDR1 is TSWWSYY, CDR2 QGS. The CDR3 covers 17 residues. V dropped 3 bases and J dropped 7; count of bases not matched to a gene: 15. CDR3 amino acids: CALGEPPGGSGPAKLIF. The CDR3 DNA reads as TGTGCTCTTGGGGAGCCTCCTGGGGGATCGGGACCAGCTAAACTCATCTTT.

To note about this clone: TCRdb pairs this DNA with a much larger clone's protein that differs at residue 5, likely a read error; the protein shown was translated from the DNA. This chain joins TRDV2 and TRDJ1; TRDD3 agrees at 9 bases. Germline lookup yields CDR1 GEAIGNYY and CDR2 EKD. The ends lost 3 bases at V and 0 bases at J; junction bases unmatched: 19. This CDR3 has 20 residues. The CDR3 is CACDSGGYDWGTGYTDKLIF. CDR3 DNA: TGTGCCTGTGACTCCGGAGGCTACGACTGGGGGACCGGGTACACCGATAAACTCATCTTT.

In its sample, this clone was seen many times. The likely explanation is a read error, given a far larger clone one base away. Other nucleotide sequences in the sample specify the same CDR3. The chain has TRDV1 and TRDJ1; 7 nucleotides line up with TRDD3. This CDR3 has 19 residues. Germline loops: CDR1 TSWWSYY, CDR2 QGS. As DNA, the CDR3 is TGTGCCCTTGGGTCCTGTAAGTGGGGGACCCGGGGGTACACCGATAAACTCATCTTT. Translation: CALGSCKWGTRGYTDKLIF.

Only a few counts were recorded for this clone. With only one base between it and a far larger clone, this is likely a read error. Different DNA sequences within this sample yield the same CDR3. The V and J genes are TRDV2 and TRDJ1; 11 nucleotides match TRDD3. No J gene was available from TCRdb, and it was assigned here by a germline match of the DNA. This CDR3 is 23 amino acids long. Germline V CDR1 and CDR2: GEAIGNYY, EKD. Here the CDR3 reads CACDTAPARGVGDTTYLPGKLIF. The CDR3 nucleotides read TGTGCCTGCGACACCGCCCCGGCACGTGGAGTGGGGGATACGACCTACCTACCTGGTAAACTCATCTTT.

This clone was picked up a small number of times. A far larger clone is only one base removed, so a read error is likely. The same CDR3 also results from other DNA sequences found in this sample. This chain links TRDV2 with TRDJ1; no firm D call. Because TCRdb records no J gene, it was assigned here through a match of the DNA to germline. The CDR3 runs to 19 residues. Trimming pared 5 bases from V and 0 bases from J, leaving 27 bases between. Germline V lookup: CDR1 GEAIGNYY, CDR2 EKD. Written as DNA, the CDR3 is TGTGCCTGTGTGGGCACTTGGAAAGGAATCTCGCTCCACACCGATAAACTCATCTTT. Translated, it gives CACVGTWKGISLHTDKLIF.

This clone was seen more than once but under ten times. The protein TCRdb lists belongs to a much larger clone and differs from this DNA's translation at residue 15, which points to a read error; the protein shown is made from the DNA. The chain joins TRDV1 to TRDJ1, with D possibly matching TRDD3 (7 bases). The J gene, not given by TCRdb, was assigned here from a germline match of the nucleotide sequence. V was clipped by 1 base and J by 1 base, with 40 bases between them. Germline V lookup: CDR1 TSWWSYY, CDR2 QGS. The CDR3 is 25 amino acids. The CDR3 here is CALGEQGNPTNKVWRIRWPTDKLIF. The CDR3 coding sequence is TGTGCTCTTGGGGAACAGGGCAATCCTACGAACAAAGTCTGGAGGATACGATGGCCCACCGATAAACTCATCTTT.

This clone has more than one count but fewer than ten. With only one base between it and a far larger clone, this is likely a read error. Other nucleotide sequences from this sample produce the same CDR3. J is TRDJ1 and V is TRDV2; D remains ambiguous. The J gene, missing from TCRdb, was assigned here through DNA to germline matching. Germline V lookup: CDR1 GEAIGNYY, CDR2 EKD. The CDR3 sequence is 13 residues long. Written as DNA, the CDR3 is TGTGCCTGTGACACCGGACGACCCGACAAACTCATCTTT. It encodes CACDTGRPDKLIF.

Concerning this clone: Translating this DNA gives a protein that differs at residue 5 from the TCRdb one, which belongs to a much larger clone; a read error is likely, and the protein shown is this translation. CDR3 DNA: TGTGCTGTGATGTGTCCCGGGGATAAGGGGCCGTACACCGATAAACTCATCTTT. Protein product: CAVMCPGDKGPYTDKLIF. This chain joins TRAV36/DV7 and TRDJ1, with 7 bases fitting TRDD3. The CDR3 spans 18 residues. Trimming removed 4 bases from V and 0 bases from J; junction bases left unmatched: 18. In germline, CDR1 is VTNFRS, CDR2 LTSSGIE (reference sequence).

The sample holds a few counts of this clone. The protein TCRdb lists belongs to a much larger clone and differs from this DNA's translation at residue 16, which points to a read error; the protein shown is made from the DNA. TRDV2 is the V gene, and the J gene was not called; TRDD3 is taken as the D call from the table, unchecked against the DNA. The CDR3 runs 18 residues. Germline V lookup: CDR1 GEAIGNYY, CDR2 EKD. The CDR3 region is CACETLGGAKSRGDKPIF. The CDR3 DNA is TGTGCCTGTGAAACCCTTGGGGGAGCTAAGAGCAGAGGCGATAAACCCATCTTT.

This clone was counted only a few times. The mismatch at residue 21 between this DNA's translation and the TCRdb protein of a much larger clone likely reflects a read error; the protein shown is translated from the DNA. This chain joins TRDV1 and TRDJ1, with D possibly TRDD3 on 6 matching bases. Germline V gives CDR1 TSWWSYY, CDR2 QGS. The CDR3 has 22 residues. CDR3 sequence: CALGELGGPSTSHWASFYKLTF. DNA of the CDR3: TGTGCTCTTGGGGAACTCGGTGGCCCCTCCACGTCCCACTGGGCGAGTTTCTATAAACTCACCTTT.

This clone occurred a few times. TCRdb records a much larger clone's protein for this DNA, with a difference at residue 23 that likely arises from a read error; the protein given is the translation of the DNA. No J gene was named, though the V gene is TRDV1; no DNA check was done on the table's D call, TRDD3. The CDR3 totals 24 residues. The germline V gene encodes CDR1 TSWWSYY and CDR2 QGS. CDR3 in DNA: TGTGCTCTTGGGGAAAAGGTGAGCCCCTTCCTACTACATTACTGGGGGCCGGACACCGATAAACTCACCTTT. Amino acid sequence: CALGEKVSPFLLHYWGPDTDKLTF.

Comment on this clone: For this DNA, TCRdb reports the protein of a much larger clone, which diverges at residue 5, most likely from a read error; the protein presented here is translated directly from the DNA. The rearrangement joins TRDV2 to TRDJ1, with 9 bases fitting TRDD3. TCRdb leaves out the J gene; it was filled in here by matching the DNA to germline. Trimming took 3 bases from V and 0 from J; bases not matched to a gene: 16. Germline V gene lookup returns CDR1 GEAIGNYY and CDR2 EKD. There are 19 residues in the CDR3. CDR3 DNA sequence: TGTGCCTGTGACGCGGGTACTGGGGGACCTCCTTTGTACACCGATAAACTCATCTTT. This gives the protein CACDAGTGGPPLYTDKLIF.

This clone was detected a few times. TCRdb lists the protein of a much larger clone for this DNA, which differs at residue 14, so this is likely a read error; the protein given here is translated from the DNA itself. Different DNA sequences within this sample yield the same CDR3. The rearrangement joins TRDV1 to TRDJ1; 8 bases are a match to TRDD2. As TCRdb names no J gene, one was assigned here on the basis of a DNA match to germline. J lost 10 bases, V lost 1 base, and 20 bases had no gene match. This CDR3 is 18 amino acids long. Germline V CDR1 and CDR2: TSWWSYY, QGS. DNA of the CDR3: TGTGCTCTTGGGGAACAGGGACTTCCTACGCTTATCCCCCGGGGACTCATCTTT. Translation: CALGEQGLPTLIPRGLIF.

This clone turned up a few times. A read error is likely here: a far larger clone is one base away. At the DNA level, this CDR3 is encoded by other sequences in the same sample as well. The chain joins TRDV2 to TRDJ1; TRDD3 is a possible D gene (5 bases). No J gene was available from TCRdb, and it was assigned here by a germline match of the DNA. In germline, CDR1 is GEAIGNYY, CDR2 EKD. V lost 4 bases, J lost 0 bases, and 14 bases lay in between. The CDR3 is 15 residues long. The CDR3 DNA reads TGTGCCTGTGATACCGGGGACCAGTACACCGATAAACTCATCTTT. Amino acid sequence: CACDTGDQYTDKLIF.

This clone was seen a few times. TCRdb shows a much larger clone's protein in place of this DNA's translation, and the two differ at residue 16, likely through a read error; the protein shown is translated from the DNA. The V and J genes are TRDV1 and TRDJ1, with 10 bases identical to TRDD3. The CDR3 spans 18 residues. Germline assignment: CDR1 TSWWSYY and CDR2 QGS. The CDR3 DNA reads TGTGCTCTTGGGGAACTAGAACTGGGGGATTTATACACCGATAAACCCATCTTT. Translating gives CALGELELGDLYTDKPIF.

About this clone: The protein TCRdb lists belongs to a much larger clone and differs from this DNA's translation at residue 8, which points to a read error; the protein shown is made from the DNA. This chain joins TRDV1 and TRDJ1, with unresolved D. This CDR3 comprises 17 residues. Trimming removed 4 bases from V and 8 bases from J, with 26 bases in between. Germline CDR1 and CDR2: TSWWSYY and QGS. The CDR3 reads CALGVLPPDALRDKLIF. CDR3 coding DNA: TGTGCTCTTGGGGTATTGCCTCCCGACGCACTTCGGGACAAACTCATCTTT.

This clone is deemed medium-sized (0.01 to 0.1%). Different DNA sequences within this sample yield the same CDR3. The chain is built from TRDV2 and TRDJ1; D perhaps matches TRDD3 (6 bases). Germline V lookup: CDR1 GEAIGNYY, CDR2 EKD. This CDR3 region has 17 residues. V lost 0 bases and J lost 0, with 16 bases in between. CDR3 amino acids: CACDTVGDPLYTDKLIF. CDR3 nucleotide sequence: TGTGCCTGTGACACCGTTGGGGATCCCTTGTACACCGATAAACTCATCTTT.

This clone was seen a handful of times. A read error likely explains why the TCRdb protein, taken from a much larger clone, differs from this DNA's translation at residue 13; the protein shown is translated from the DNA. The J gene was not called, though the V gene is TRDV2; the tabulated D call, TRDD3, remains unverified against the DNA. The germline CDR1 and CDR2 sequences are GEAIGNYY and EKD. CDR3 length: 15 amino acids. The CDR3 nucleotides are TGTGCCTGTGACACAGTGGGGATAAGTACCGATAAACACATCTTT. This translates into CACDTVGISTDKHIF.